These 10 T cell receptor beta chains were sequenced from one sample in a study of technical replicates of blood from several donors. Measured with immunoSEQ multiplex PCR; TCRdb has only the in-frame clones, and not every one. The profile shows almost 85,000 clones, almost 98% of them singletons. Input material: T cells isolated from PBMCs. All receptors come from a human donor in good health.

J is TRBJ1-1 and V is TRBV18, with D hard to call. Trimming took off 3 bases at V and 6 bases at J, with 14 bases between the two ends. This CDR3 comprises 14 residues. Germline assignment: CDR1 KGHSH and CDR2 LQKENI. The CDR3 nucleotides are TGTGCCAGCTCACCCATGGAGAATGGCCCTGAAGCTTTCTTT. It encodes CASSPMENGPEAFF.

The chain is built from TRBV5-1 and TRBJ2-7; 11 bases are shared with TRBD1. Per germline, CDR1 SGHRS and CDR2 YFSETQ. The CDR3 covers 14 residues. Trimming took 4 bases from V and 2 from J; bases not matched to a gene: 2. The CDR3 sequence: CASSGGQGAYEQYF. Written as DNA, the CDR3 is TGCGCCAGCAGCGGGGGACAGGGGGCCTACGAGCAGTACTTC.

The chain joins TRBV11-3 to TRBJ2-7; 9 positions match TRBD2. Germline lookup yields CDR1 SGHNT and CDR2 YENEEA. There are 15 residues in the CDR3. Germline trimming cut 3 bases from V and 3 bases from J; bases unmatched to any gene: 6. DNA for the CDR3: TGTGCCAGCAGCTTTTTAGCGGGGGCAGGCTACGAGCAGTACTTC. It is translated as CASSFLAGAGYEQYF.

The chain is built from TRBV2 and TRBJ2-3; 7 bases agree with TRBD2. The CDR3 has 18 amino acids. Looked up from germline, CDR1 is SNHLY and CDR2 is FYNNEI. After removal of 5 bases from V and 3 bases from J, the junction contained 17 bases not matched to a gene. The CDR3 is CASSYPSMGGGRTDTQYF. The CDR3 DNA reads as TGTGCCAGCAGTTACCCTAGTATGGGGGGGGGACGTACAGATACGCAGTATTTT.

The CDR3 DNA sequence: TGTGCCACCGACGACAGCCTATCCTACGAGCAGTACTTC. This encodes CATDDSLSYEQYF. This chain links TRBV28 with TRBJ2-7, with D perhaps matching TRBD1 (5 bases). With 10 bases removed from V and 1 base from J, the gap between germline ends came to 14 bases. Germline V gene sequence: CDR1 MDHEN, CDR2 SYDVKM. This CDR3 contains 13 residues.

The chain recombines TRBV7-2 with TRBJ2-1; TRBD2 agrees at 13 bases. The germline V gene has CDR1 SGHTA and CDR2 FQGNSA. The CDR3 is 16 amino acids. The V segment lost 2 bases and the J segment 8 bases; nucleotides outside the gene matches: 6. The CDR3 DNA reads TGTGCCAGCAGCTTAAAACTAGCGGGAGGGCCGGATGAGCAGTTCTTC. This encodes CASSLKLAGGPDEQFF.

The CDR3 here is CASSLVAGPNEKLFF. CDR3 nucleotide sequence: TGCGCCAGCAGCTTGGTGGCGGGACCCAATGAAAAACTGTTTTTT. This chain connects TRBV5-1 to TRBJ1-4, with a tentative D call TRBD1 (5 bases). Germline V gives CDR1 SGHRS, CDR2 YFSETQ. The CDR3 runs 15 residues. Trimming took 0 bases from V and 5 from J, leaving 11 bases between them.

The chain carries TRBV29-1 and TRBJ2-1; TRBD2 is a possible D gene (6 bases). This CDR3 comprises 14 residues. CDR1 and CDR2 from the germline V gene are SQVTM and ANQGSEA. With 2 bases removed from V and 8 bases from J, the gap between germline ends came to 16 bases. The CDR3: CSVETYKRAHEQFF. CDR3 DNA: TGCAGCGTTGAAACTTATAAGCGGGCCCATGAGCAGTTCTTC.

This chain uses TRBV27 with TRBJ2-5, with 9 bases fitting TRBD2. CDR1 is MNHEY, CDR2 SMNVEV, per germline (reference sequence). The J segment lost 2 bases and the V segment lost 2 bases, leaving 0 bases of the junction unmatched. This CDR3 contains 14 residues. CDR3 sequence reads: CASSLAGGQETQYF. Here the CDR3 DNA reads TGTGCCAGCAGTTTAGCGGGAGGGCAAGAGACCCAGTACTTC.

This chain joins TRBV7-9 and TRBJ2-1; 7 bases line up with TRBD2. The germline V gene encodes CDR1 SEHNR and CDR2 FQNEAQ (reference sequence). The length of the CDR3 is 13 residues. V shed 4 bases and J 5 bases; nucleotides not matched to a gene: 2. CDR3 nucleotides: TGTGCCAGCAGCTGGGGGGGTAACAATGAGCAGTTCTTC. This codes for CASSWGGNNEQFF.